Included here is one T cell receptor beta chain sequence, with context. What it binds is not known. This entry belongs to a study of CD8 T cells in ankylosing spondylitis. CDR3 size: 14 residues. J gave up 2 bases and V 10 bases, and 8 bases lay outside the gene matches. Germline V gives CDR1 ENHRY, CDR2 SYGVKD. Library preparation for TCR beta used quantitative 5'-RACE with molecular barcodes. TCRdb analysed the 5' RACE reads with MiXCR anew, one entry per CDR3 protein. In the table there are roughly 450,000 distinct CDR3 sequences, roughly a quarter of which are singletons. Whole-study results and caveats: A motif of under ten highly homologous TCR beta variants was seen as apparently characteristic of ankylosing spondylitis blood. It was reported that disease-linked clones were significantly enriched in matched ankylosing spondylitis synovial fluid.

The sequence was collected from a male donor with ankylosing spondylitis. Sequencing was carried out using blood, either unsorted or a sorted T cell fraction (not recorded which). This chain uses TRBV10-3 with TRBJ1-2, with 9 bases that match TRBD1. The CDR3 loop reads CATRGGQGNYGYTF. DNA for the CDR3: TGTGCCACCAGAGGGGGACAGGGAAACTATGGCTACACCTTC.